Below, 8 T cell receptor beta chains from the same sample are listed, as sequenced in a study of vaccination and CD4 T cells after COVID-19. TCRdb reprocessed the PCR reads via MiXCR and lists one record per CDR3 protein. The sample contains roughly 14,000 distinct CDR3 sequences, roughly 71% of which appear only once. The material was CD4+ T cells from blood, obtained after SARS-CoV-2 vaccination. The source is a human donor who had recovered from COVID-19.

The V gene is TRBV27, the J gene TRBJ2-5; 12 bases align to TRBD2. This CDR3 comprises 15 residues. Trimming at V came to 5 bases and at J to 5 bases, leaving 6 bases not matched to a gene. Germline assignment: CDR1 MNHEY and CDR2 SMNVEV (reference sequence). The CDR3 loop reads CASSPLAGGGETQYF. The CDR3 DNA is TGTGCCAGCAGTCCACTAGCGGGAGGAGGGGAGACCCAGTACTTC.

The chain is built from TRBV15 and TRBJ1-2, with D tentatively TRBD1 (5 bases). This CDR3 has 18 amino acids. Trimming left V 3 bases short and J 2 bases short, with 22 bases between. Germline-derived CDR1 and CDR2 are LNHNV and YYDKDF (reference sequence). CDR3 amino acids: CATSRSATQGSGNYGYTF. DNA for the CDR3: TGTGCCACCAGCAGGTCTGCGACCCAGGGTAGTGGGAACTATGGCTACACCTTC.

In this sample, this clonotype turned up once. This sequence joins TRBV19 and TRBJ1-1; D not certain. V was cut by 6 bases and J by 4 bases, with 15 bases left in between. Germline-derived CDR1 and CDR2 are LNHDA and SQIVND (reference sequence). The CDR3 has 14 amino acids. CDR3 loop: CASRIIGGSTEAFF. The CDR3 DNA follows: TGTGCCAGTAGGATTATCGGTGGGAGCACTGAAGCTTTCTTT.

The CDR3 loop is CASASGLANADTQYF. In nucleotides, the CDR3 is TGTGCCAGCGCAAGCGGACTAGCGAACGCAGATACGCAGTATTTT. V gene TRBV6-2 or TRBV6-3 combines with J gene TRBJ2-3; 9 bases are a match to TRBD2. V trimming: 8 bases; J trimming: 4 bases; junction bases outside the gene matches: 10. The CDR3 spans 15 residues. From germline, CDR1 is MNHEY and CDR2 SVGEGT.

The V and J genes are TRBV2 and TRBJ2-7, with 12 bases matching TRBD2. The V gene end was trimmed by 6 bases and the J gene end by 2 bases; junction bases not matched to a gene: 2. The germline V gene encodes CDR1 SNHLY and CDR2 FYNNEI. The length of the CDR3 is 14 residues. CDR3 protein: CASRGLAGPYEQYF. CDR3 DNA sequence: TGTGCCAGCAGAGGACTAGCGGGACCCTACGAGCAGTACTTC.

This clonotype was seen only a few times. This chain links TRBV7-9 with TRBJ1-5; D unresolved. V was pared by 2 bases and J by 4 bases, with 3 bases between. This CDR3 is built from 12 residues. CDR1 is SEHNR and CDR2 is FQNEAQ in the germline V gene (reference sequence). The CDR3 nucleotides are TGTGCCAGCAGCTTACTTAATCAGCCCCAGCATTTT. Residues: CASSLLNQPQHF.

This clonotype occurred a few times. This chain uses TRBV7-3 with TRBJ2-5; the match to TRBD2 covers 12 bases. The CDR3 length is 16 residues. In germline, CDR1 is SGHTA, CDR2 FQGTGA. V shed 5 bases and J 0 bases; nucleotides not matched to a gene: 4. This chain's CDR3 is CASSRGLAGHQETQYF. CDR3 nucleotide sequence: TGTGCCAGCAGCCGCGGACTAGCGGGGCACCAAGAGACCCAGTACTTC.

This clonotype has more than one count but fewer than ten. The rearrangement uses TRBV28 and TRBJ1-1; D is unresolved. The germline gives CDR1 MDHEN, CDR2 SYDVKM. V was clipped by 5 bases and J by 3 bases, with 16 bases between them. This CDR3 is 15 amino acids long. The CDR3 loop is CASSLPDHSYTEAFF. The CDR3 DNA sequence: TGTGCCAGCAGTCTCCCGGACCATTCTTACACTGAAGCTTTCTTT.